This T cell receptor beta chain was documented in a study of T-cell memory formation after mild COVID-19. 5'RACE with constant-segment primers yielded barcoded, UMI-tagged TCR alpha and TCR beta cDNA libraries. Each CDR3 protein is one row after TCRdb ran MiXCR on the 5' RACE reads. The data hold 120,000 to 150,000 distinct CDR3 sequences, with 6% to 6.5% observed a single time. The CDR3 has 14 residues. In germline, CDR1 is SGHTA, CDR2 FQGNSA. This clonotype was counted between two and nine times. Its target is not known. A junction boundary mismatches the germline segment, possibly from a read error. Whole-study results and caveats: There were some responding clones in pre-infection memory, which suggested that cross-reactive memory had joined. CD4+ bias marked clones expanding day 15 to 37, unlike balanced contracting clones. Contracting CD4+ clones lay largely in CM and EM, with CD8+ ones residing in EMRA.

The chain employs TRBV7-2 and TRBJ1-3; D perhaps matches TRBD1 (6 bases). The origin of this receptor is an adult woman who had mild COVID-19 (a few samples of this study predate the infection). Cell type and time point are not known. Sequencing was carried out using PBMCs or a T cell subset sorted from them (not recorded which). CDR3 sequence: CASSLGQTGNTIYF. In DNA, the CDR3 is TGTGCCAGCAGTTTAGGACAGACTGGAAACACCATATATTTT.